These 32 T cell receptor beta chains originate from one sample sequenced in a study of T cells expressing NK-cell markers (dated by TCRdb to between 2020 and 2021). Preparation of the library involved 5' RACE. The run used an Illumina HiSeq 2000. After reprocessing by TCRdb, each CDR3 protein sequence is one entry, and no DNA is given. The sample's records list 500,000 to 600,000 distinct CDR3 sequences. Of the sample, roughly 3.5% is held by the ten largest clones. The sample consisted of blood T cells: a sorted CD56 or NKG2C T cell subset, CD4+ or CD8+ T cells, or bulk PBMC T cells (not recorded which). All receptors derive from a man between 18 and 35 years old in good health. Donor details come from another sample of the same person, matched by shared clones.

The chain joins TRBV12-3 or TRBV12-4 to TRBJ2-1; TCRdb's D call, TRBD1, is unchecked because there is no DNA. The CDR3 spans 15 residues. The CDR3 loop is CASEVGTVLYNEQFF.

The V call is TRBV5-6, the J call TRBJ2-5; TCRdb calls TRBD2, which cannot be checked without DNA. The CDR3 contains 15 residues. Germline V gene data show CDR1 as SGHDT and CDR2 as YYEEEE. CDR3 protein: CASSETGTRKETQYF.

The rearrangement links TRBV28 to TRBJ2-3. This CDR3 is built from 17 residues. The germline V gene has CDR1 MDHEN and CDR2 SYDVKM. Here the CDR3 reads CASSLVVYGGSRNTQYF.

The chain carries TRBV9 and TRBJ2-5; the D gene TCRdb calls, TRBD1, cannot be checked with no DNA. From germline, CDR1 is SGDLS and CDR2 YYNGEE. The CDR3 runs to 15 residues. CDR3 protein: CASSVEGRTQETQYF. The complete variable domain, with remaining parts taken from reference TRBV9 and TRBJ2-5, reads DSGVTQTPKHLITATGQRVTLRCSPRSGDLSVYWYQQSLDQGLQFLIQYYNGEERAKGNILERFSAQQFPDLHSELNLSSLELGDSALYFCASSVEGRTQETQYFGPGTRLLVL.

This clonotype is classed as medium-sized by frequency. This CDR3 is CSAHAGRGKETQYF. The genes are TRBV20-1 and TRBJ2-5; the TCRdb D gene call, TRBD1, has no DNA to confirm it. The CDR3 has 14 residues. Germline values: CDR1 DFQATT, CDR2 SNEGSKA (reference sequence).

V is TRBV10-3 and J is TRBJ2-3; the TRBD2 assignment by TCRdb is unverifiable without DNA. The CDR3 runs 14 residues. In germline, CDR1 is ENHRY, CDR2 SYGVKD. This CDR3 is CATETSGNTDTQYF.

The rearrangement joins TRBV3-1 to TRBJ2-5; TCRdb indicates TRBD2, and absent DNA this call remains unverified. Germline V gives CDR1 LGHDT, CDR2 YNNKEL (reference sequence). The CDR3 consists of 14 residues. This CDR3 reads CASSRRSGQETQYF.

V gene TRBV12-3 or TRBV12-4 combines with J gene TRBJ1-6; the D call of TRBD1 rests on TCRdb alone, since no DNA is present to check it. The CDR3 spans 17 residues. The CDR3 here is CASTPNFRVGRGSPLHF.

The V gene is TRBV20-1, the J gene TRBJ1-2. This CDR3 has 11 residues. The germline CDR1 and CDR2 sequences are DFQATT and SNEGSKA (reference sequence). CDR3 residues: CSAWEASGYTF.

The chain employs TRBV7-2 and TRBJ2-7; TCRdb returns TRBD1, unconfirmable since there is no DNA. Per germline, CDR1 SGHTA and CDR2 FQGNSA. The CDR3 is 15 residues long. Here the CDR3 reads CASSLGDRSSYEQYF.

The chain carries TRBV9 and TRBJ2-3. Per the germline V gene, CDR1 is SGDLS and CDR2 is YYNGEE. The CDR3 contains 15 residues. The CDR3 reads CASSVLGSGADTQYF.

The chain is built from TRBV20-1 and TRBJ2-3; there is no DNA to check the TCRdb D call of TRBD2. This CDR3 spans 16 amino acids. Germline assignment: CDR1 DFQATT and CDR2 SNEGSKA (reference sequence). The CDR3 region is CSARDFRTSGLDTQYF.

The CDR3 reads CAIREANEQFF. The genes are TRBV10-3 and TRBJ2-1. Germline V CDR1 and CDR2: ENHRY, SYGVKD. The CDR3 loop spans 11 amino acids.

The V call is TRBV28, the J call TRBJ2-6. The CDR3 sequence is 15 residues long. Germline V gene lookup returns CDR1 MDHEN and CDR2 SYDVKM. The CDR3 reads CASKFTGSGANVLTF.

The rearrangement uses TRBV7-9 and TRBJ1-2; TCRdb lists TRBD1, though no DNA is available to test this call. Germline CDR1 reads SEHNR; CDR2 reads FQNEAQ (reference sequence). The CDR3 covers 15 residues. CDR3 amino acids: CASSARGQSDDGYTF.

The rearrangement uses TRBV5-1 and TRBJ2-7; the D call of TRBD1 rests on TCRdb alone, since no DNA is present to check it. Germline CDR1 is SGHRS and CDR2 is YFSETQ. CDR3 length equals 16 residues. CDR3 sequence reads: CASSLEAPRRPREQYF.

V and J are TRBV6-1 and TRBJ2-2; TCRdb proposes TRBD1, but this gene call is untestable without DNA. CDR3 size: 16 residues. The germline CDR1 and CDR2 sequences are MNHNS and SASEGT. The CDR3 here is CASPLAGTHYTGELFF.

The V and J genes are TRBV3-1 and TRBJ2-4. Germline values: CDR1 LGHDT, CDR2 YNNKEL (reference sequence). This CDR3 contains 16 residues. Here the CDR3 reads CASSLFNSMDKNIQYF.

The rearrangement links TRBV12-3 or TRBV12-4 to TRBJ1-4; lacking DNA, the TRBD1 call made by TCRdb goes unchecked. The CDR3 length is 15 residues. This CDR3 reads CASSLRQGALQKLFF.

The rearrangement links TRBV25-1 to TRBJ2-1. The CDR3 is made up of 15 amino acids. Germline lookup yields CDR1 MGHDK and CDR2 SYGVNS. The CDR3 sequence is CASSTTLGSDNEQFF. The full variable domain, with the rest looked up from reference TRBV25-1 and TRBJ2-1, is EADIYQTPRYLVIGTGKKITLECSQTMGHDKMYWYQQDPGMELHLIHYSYGVNSTEKGDLSSESTVSRIRTEHFPLTLESARPSHTSQYLCASSTTLGSDNEQFFGPGTRLTVL.

This chain joins TRBV11-3 and TRBJ2-3; the D call from TCRdb, TRBD2, cannot be confirmed without DNA. This CDR3 has 16 residues. Germline lookup yields CDR1 SGHNT and CDR2 YENEEA. CDR3 region: CASSLDVEVRTDTQYF.

The V and J genes are TRBV5-4 and TRBJ2-1; TCRdb outputs TRBD1, but without DNA this stays unchecked. The CDR3 is 18 amino acids. CDR1 is SGHNT and CDR2 is YYREEE in the germline V gene (reference sequence). CDR3 amino acids: CASSLPNGGVGKDNEQFF.

J is TRBJ2-7 and V is TRBV20-1. The CDR3 consists of 12 residues. Germline V CDR1 and CDR2: DFQATT, SNEGSKA (reference sequence). The CDR3 loop reads CSASAYSYEQYF.

This chain links TRBV6-4 with TRBJ2-3. The CDR3 is 15 amino acids. Germline V gene data show CDR1 as MRHNA and CDR2 as SNTAGT. CDR3 sequence reads: CASSDQIASTDTQYF.

The chain links TRBV29-1 to TRBJ2-2; TCRdb reports TRBD1, a call that lacks DNA to check it against. This CDR3 has 12 residues. The germline V gene encodes CDR1 SQVTM and CDR2 ANQGSEA. The CDR3 is CSGGPQPGELFF.

The gene calls are TRBV20-1 and TRBJ2-5; TCRdb names TRBD1, which stays unverified in the absence of DNA. Germline V gene sequence: CDR1 DFQATT, CDR2 SNEGSKA (reference sequence). This CDR3 is 13 amino acids long. CDR3 amino acids: CSAYDRGGETQYF.

The chain carries TRBV7-8 and TRBJ2-1; TCRdb's D call, TRBD2, is unchecked because there is no DNA. The CDR3 has 17 residues. CDR1 SGHVS and CDR2 FQNEAQ come from the germline V gene. The CDR3 loop reads CASSRELAGSSYNEQFF.

The rearrangement links TRBV4-3 to TRBJ1-1. Germline loops: CDR1 LGHNA, CDR2 YSLEER. This CDR3 has 16 residues. The CDR3 region is CASSQASRVPNTEAFF.

The V call is TRBV14, the J call TRBJ2-1; TCRdb picks TRBD1, but there is no DNA to check that call. Germline CDR1 is SGHDN and CDR2 is FVKESK. The CDR3 contains 17 residues. The CDR3 protein is CASSQDTRSGAYNEQFF.

The chain has TRBV27 and TRBJ2-1; the TCRdb call, TRBD1, lacks DNA for checking. CDR1 is MNHEY and CDR2 is SMNVEV in the germline V gene (reference sequence). The CDR3 is made up of 12 amino acids. CDR3 loop: CASSPWGSEQFF.

The rearrangement uses TRBV14 and TRBJ2-5; checking the TCRdb D call of TRBD1 is not possible without DNA. The germline CDR1 and CDR2 sequences are SGHDN and FVKESK. This CDR3 is 15 amino acids long. CDR3 region: CASSRDEYAGETQYF.

The rearrangement joins TRBV7-2 to TRBJ2-1. The CDR3 runs to 11 residues. Germline V gene lookup returns CDR1 SGHTA and CDR2 FQGNSA. This CDR3 reads CASSSESWQFF.